The 10 T cell receptor beta chains listed next were all sequenced from one sample in a study of shared clonotypes between healthy human individuals (dated by TCRdb to the early 2020s). The method was the immunoSEQ multiplex PCR assay. TCRdb limited this immuneACCESS table to in-frame rearrangements with V and J called. A share of clones is missing; checked studies link under half to unresolved V genes, and the rest is unexplained. The sample table holds 650,000 to 800,000 clones, of which 55% to 80% were seen once. The ten largest clonotypes hold under 2% of the sample. Sequencing was carried out using memory CD4+ T cells sorted from blood. The cell subset or site label for this specimen denotes: CD45RA-negative fraction. The receptors come from a woman aged 25 to 45 in good health.

CDR3 coding DNA: TGTGCCAGCAGCTTCCCTAGCGGGGGACCAGATACGCAGTATTTT. This encodes CASSFPSGGPDTQYF. The genes are TRBV5-6 and TRBJ2-3; 10 bases line up with TRBD2. The CDR3 extends over 15 amino acids. CDR1 and CDR2 from the germline V gene are SGHDT and YYEEEE. Germline trimming cut 2 bases from V and 4 bases from J; bases unmatched to any gene: 4.

This clone was counted a single time. The DNA for the CDR3 is TGTGCCATCAGTGCGGTAGGGACAGAGACCCAGTACTTC. Residues: CAISAVGTETQYF. V usage is TRBV10-3 and J usage is TRBJ2-5; perhaps D is TRBD1 or TRBD2 (5 bases each). Germline V lookup: CDR1 ENHRY, CDR2 SYGVKD. This CDR3 region has 13 residues. V shed 4 bases and J shed 4 bases, with 10 bases lying between them.

The sample holds one count of this clone. The chain couples TRBV29-1 to TRBJ2-3; 8 bases map to TRBD1. The CDR3 runs 14 residues. Germline CDR1 is SQVTM and CDR2 is ANQGSEA. Trimming took 6 bases from V and 2 from J; bases not matched to a gene: 7. Here the CDR3 reads CSVDDRGYTDTQYF. The CDR3 DNA reads TGCAGCGTAGATGACAGGGGATACACAGATACGCAGTATTTT.

As concerns this clone: A much larger clone is a single base away; this may be a read error. At the DNA level, this CDR3 is encoded by other sequences in the same sample as well. V gene TRBV2 combines with J gene TRBJ2-1, with unresolved D. The ends were cut back, 5 bases at V and 4 bases at J, with 3 bases in the middle. The CDR3 loop spans 11 amino acids. Germline assignment: CDR1 SNHLY and CDR2 FYNNEI. CDR3 residues: CASSSYNEQFF. The CDR3 DNA sequence: TGTGCCAGCAGTTCTTACAATGAGCAGTTCTTC.

The chain combines TRBV5-4 with TRBJ2-7; 9 nucleotides agree with TRBD1. V shed 4 bases and J 3 bases; nucleotides not matched to a gene: 8. CDR3 length equals 15 residues. Germline assignment: CDR1 SGHNT and CDR2 YYREEE (reference sequence). CDR3 sequence reads: CASSTGQGTYYEQYF. The CDR3 DNA sequence: TGTGCCAGCAGCACCGGACAGGGGACGTACTACGAGCAGTACTTC.

This clone was counted ten times or more. J is TRBJ2-3 and V is TRBV27, with D hard to call. Trimming shortened V by 3 bases and J by 14 bases, and 15 bases separated the two germline ends. Germline V gene data show CDR1 as MNHEY and CDR2 as SMNVEV (reference sequence). CDR3 length: 12 residues. The CDR3 sequence is CASSFDQAKPYF. The CDR3 DNA sequence: TGTGCCAGCAGTTTCGACCAAGCCAAGCCGTATTTT.

The rearrangement joins TRBV19 to TRBJ2-7; the match to TRBD2 covers 13 bases. J lost 7 bases, V lost 4 bases, and 16 bases had no gene match. The germline gives CDR1 LNHDA, CDR2 SQIVND (reference sequence). The CDR3 spans 18 residues. The CDR3 DNA reads as TGTGCCAGTAGTAGGGGACAGCGAACGGGACTAGCGGGATGGGAGCAGTACTTC. This sequence encodes CASSRGQRTGLAGWEQYF.

In its sample, this clone was seen a few times. DNA for the CDR3: TGTGCCAGCAGCTCTTCCCACTACGAGCAGTACTTC. Amino acids: CASSSSHYEQYF. The chain employs TRBV28 and TRBJ2-5, with unresolved D. The J call may be wrong; the DNA end is better matched by TRBJ2-7. The CDR3 is 12 amino acids. Germline values: CDR1 MDHEN, CDR2 SYDVKM.

V is TRBV19 and J is TRBJ2-7; D gene ambiguous. Germline V CDR1 and CDR2: LNHDA, SQIVND (reference sequence). Between the trimmed V and J ends, which lost 5 bases and 3 bases, there was a span of 11 bases. This CDR3 has 13 amino acids. CDR3 residues: CASSWSIRYEQYF. Written as DNA, the CDR3 is TGTGCCAGTAGTTGGTCCATCCGCTACGAGCAGTACTTC. The variable domain in full, with the rest retrieved from reference TRBV19 and TRBJ2-7, is DGGITQSPKYLFRKEGQNVTLSCEQNLNHDAMYWYRQDPGQGLRLIYYSQIVNDFQKGDIAEGYSVSREKKESFPLTVTSAQKNPTAFYLCASSWSIRYEQYFGPGTRLTVT.

This clone appeared a single time. The rearrangement links TRBV5-1 to TRBJ2-1; D perhaps matches TRBD1 (6 bases). Trimming removed 0 bases at V and 11 bases at J, with 18 bases between. Germline V lookup: CDR1 SGHRS, CDR2 YFSETQ. The CDR3 totals 15 residues. Here the CDR3 DNA reads TGCGCCAGCAGCTTGGGATCCCAGGGGATCGGGCAGCAGTTCTTC. Its protein product is CASSLGSQGIGQQFF.